This TCR beta chain was sequenced during a study of T-cell memory formation after mild COVID-19. Whole-study findings and limits: Among clones contracting day 15 to 85, CD4/CD8 was balanced, whereas later expanders leaned CD4+. Largely, contracting CD4+ clones fell within CM and EM, and contracting CD8+ clones within EMRA. The pre-infection memory compartment contained some responding clones, suggesting cross-reactive memory joined.

Of note for this clonotype: Antigen unknown. The germline gene is not matched at one end of the junction; a read error may be the cause.

5'RACE, which relied on constant-segment primers, yielded TCR alpha and TCR beta cDNA libraries carrying sample barcodes and UMIs. TCRdb redid the calling of the 5' RACE reads with MiXCR, one entry per CDR3 protein. The sample lists approximately 150,000 distinct CDR3 sequences, 13% to 15% occurring once. This CDR3 is built from 15 residues. This chain links TRBV12-3 or TRBV12-4 with TRBJ2-7; 7 bases agree with TRBD2. Sequencing was done on a sample of PBMCs or a T cell subset sorted from them (not recorded which). This clonotype was obtained from an adult woman who had mild COVID-19 (a few samples of this study predate the infection). Cell type and time point are not known. CDR3 nucleotides: TGTGACAGCAGTCTTGAAGCGGGACCCGCGTACGAGCAGTACTTC. Translation gives CDSSLEAGPAYEQYF.